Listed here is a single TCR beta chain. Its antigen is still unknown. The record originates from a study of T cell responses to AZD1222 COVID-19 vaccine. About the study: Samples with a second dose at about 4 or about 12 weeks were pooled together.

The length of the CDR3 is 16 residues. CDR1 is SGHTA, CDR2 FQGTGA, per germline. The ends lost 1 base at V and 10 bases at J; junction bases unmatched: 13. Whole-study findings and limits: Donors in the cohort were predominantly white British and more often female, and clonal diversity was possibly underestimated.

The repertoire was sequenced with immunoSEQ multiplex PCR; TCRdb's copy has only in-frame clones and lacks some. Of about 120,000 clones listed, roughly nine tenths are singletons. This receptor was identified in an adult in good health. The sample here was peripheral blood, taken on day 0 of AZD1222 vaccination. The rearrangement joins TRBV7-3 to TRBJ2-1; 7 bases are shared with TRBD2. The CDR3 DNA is TGTGCCAGCAGCTTAAGAGAGCGGGATGGCCTAGGAGAGCAGTTCTTC. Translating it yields CASSLRERDGLGEQFF.